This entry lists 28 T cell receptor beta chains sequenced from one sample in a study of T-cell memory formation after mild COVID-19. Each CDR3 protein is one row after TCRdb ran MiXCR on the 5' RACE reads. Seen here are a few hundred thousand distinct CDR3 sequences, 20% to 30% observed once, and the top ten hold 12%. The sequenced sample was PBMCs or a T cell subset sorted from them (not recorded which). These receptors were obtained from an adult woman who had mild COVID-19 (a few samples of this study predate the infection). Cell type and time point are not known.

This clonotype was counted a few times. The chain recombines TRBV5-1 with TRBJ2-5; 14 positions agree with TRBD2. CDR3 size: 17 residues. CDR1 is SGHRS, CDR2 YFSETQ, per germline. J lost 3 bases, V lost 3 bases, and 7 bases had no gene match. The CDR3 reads CASSSPLGLAGEETQYF. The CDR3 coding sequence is TGCGCCAGCAGCTCCCCTTTGGGACTAGCGGGAGAAGAGACCCAGTACTTC.

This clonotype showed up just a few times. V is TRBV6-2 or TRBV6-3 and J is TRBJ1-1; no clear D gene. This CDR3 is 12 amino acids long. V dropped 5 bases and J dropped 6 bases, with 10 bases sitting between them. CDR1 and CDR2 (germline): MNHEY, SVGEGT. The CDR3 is CASSTLSAEAFF. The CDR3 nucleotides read TGTGCCAGCAGTACCCTATCGGCTGAAGCTTTCTTT.

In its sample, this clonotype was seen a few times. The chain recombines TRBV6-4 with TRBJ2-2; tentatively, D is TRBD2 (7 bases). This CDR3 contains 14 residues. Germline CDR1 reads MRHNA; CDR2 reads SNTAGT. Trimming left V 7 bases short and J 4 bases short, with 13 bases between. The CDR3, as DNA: TGTGCCAGCACCGAAAGGGGGGGCACCGGGGAGCTGTTTTTT. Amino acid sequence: CASTERGGTGELFF.

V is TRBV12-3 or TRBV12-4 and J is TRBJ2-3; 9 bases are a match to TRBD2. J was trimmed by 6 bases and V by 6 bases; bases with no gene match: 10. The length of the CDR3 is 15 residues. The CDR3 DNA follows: TGTGCCAGCAGCGCCCCGAGCGGGGGGAGGGATACGCAGTATTTT. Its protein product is CASSAPSGGRDTQYF.

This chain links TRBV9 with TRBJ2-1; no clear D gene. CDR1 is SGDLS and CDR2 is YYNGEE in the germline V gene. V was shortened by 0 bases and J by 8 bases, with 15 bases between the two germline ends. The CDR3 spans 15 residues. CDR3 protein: CASSVDSQGQYEQFF. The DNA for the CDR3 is TGTGCCAGCAGCGTAGACTCTCAAGGCCAGTATGAGCAGTTCTTC.

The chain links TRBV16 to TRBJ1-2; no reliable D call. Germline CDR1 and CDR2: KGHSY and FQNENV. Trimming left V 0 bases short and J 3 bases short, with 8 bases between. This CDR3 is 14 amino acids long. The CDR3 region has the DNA TGTGCCAGCAGCCAATCTTTTTCGTACTATGGCTACACCTTC. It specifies CASSQSFSYYGYTF.

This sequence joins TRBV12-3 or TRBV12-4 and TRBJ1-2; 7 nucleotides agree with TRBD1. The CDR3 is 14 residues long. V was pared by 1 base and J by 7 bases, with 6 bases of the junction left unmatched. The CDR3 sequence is CASSLGGTVLGYTF. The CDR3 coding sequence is TGTGCCAGCAGTTTAGGCGGGACAGTACTTGGCTACACCTTC.

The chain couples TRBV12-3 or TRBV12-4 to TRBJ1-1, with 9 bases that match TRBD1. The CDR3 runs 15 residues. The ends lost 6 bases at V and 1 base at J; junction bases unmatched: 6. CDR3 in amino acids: CASSGRQGGNTEAFF. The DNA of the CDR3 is TGTGCCAGCAGCGGACGACAGGGGGGGAACACTGAAGCTTTCTTT.

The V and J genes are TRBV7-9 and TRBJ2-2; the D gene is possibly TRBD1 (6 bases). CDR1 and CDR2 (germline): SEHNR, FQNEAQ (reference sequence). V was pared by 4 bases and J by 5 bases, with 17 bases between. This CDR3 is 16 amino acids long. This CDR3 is CASSSSGVRGTGELFF. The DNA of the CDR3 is TGTGCCAGCAGCTCCTCAGGGGTTCGAGGGACCGGGGAGCTGTTTTTT. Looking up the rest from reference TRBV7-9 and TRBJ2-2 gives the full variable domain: DTGVSQNPRHKITKRGQNVTFRCDPISEHNRLYWYRQTLGQGPEFLTYFQNEAQLEKSRLLSDRFSAERPKGSFSTLEIQRTEQGDSAMYLCASSSSGVRGTGELFFGEGSRLTVL.

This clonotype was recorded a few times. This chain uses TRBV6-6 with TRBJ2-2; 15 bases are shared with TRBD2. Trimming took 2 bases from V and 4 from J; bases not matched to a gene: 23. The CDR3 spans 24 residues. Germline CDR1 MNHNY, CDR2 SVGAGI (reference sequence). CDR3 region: CASSYNPLTGTRTSGRATTGELFF. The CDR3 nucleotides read TGTGCCAGCAGTTACAACCCACTGACAGGGACAAGGACTAGCGGGAGGGCCACCACCGGGGAGCTGTTTTTT.

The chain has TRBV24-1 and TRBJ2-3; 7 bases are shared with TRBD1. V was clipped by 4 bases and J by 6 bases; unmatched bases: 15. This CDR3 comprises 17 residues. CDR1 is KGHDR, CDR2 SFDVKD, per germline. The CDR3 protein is CATSDRQGRLDRDTQYF. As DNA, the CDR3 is TGTGCCACCAGTGACCGACAGGGTCGACTTGACCGGGATACGCAGTATTTT.

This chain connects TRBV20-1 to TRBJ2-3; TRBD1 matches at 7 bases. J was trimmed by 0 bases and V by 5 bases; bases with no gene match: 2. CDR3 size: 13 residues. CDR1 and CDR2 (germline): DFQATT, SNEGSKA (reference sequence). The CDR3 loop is CSAWDSSTDTQYF. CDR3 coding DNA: TGCAGTGCTTGGGACAGTAGCACAGATACGCAGTATTTT.

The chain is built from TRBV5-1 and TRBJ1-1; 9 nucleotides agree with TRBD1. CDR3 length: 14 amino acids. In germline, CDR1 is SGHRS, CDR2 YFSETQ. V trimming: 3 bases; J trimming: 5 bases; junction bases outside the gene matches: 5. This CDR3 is CASSWGQGYTEAFF. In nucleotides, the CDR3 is TGCGCCAGCAGCTGGGGACAGGGATATACTGAAGCTTTCTTT.

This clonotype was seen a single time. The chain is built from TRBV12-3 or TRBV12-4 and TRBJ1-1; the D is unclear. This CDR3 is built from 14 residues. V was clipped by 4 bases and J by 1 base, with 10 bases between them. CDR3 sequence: CASSSGSQNTEAFF. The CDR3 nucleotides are TGTGCCAGCAGTTCAGGCAGCCAGAACACTGAAGCTTTCTTT.

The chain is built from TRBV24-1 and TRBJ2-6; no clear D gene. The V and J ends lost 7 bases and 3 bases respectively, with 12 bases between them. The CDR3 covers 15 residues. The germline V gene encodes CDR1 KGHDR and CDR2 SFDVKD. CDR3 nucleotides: TGTGCCACCAGCGCCCCAGGCGGTGGGGCCAACGTCCTGACTTTC. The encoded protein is CATSAPGGGANVLTF.

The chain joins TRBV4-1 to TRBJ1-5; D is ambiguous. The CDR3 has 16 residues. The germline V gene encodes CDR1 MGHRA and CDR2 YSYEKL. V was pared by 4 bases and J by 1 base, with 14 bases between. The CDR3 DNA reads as TGCGCCAGCAGCCTGTACTCCGACGGGAGCAATCAGCCCCAGCATTTT. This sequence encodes CASSLYSDGSNQPQHF.

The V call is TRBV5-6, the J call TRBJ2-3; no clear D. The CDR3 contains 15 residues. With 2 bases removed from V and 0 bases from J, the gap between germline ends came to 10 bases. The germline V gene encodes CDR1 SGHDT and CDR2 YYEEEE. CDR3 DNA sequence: TGTGCCAGCAGCTTTAGAAGTTCTAGCACAGATACGCAGTATTTT. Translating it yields CASSFRSSSTDTQYF.

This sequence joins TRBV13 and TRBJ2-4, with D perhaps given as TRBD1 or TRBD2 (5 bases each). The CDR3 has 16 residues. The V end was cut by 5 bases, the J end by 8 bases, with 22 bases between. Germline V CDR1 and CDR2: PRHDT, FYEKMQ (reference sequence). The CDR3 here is CASSPLAPLARDIQYF. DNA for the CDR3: TGTGCCAGCAGCCCGCTAGCCCCGCTAGCCAGGGACATTCAGTACTTC.

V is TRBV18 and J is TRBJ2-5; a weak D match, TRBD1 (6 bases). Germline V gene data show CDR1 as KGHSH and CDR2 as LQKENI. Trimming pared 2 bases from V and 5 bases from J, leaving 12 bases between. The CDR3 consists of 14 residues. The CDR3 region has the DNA TGTGCCAGCTCACCAATCAGGGGACGGGAGACCCAGTACTTC. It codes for CASSPIRGRETQYF.

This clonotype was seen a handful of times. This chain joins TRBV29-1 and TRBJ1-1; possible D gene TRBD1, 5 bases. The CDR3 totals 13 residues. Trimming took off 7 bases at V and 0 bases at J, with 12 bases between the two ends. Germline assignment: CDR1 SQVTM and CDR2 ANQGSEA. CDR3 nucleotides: TGCAGCGCGGGACGGAGAATGAACACTGAAGCTTTCTTT. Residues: CSAGRRMNTEAFF.

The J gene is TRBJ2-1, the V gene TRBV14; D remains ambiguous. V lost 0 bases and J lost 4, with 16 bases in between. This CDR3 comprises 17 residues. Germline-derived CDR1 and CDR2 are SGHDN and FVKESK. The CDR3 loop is CASSQDGSSLTYNEQFF. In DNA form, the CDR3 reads TGTGCCAGCAGCCAAGATGGTAGCTCTCTAACGTACAATGAGCAGTTCTTC.

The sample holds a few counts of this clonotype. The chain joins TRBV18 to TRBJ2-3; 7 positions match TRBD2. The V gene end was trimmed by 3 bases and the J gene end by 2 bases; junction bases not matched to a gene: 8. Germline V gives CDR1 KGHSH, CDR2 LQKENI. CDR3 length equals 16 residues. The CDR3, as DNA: TGTGCCAGCTCACCTCGTGGACTAGGCAACACAGATACGCAGTATTTT. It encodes CASSPRGLGNTDTQYF.

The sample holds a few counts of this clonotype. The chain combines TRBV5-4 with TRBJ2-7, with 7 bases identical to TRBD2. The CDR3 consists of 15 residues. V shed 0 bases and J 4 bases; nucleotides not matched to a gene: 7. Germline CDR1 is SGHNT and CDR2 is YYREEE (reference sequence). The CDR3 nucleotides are TGTGCCAGCAGCTTGGAGCCTAGCGGAGTTTACGAGCAGTACTTC. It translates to CASSLEPSGVYEQYF.

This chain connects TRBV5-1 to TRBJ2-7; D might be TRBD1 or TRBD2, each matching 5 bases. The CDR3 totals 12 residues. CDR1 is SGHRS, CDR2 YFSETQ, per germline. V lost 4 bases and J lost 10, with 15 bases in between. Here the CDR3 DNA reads TGCGCCAGCAGCCGCGACCGGGACCTACAGTACTTC. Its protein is CASSRDRDLQYF.

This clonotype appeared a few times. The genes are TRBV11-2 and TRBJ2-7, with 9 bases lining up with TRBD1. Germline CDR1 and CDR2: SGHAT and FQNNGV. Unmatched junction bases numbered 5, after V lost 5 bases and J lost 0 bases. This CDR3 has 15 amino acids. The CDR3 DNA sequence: TGTGCCAGCAGCACCCGACAGGGGGACTCCTACGAGCAGTACTTC. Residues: CASSTRQGDSYEQYF.

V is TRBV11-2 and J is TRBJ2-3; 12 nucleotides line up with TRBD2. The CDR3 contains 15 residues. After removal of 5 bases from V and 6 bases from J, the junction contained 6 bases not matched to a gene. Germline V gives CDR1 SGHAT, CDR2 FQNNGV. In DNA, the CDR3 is TGTGCCAGCAGCATAACTAGCGGGAGGTCTGATACGCAGTATTTT. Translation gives CASSITSGRSDTQYF.

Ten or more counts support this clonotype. For the CDR3, the DNA is TGTGCCAGCAGCCTTACGTCTGGGGCCAACGTCCTGACTTTC. It codes for CASSLTSGANVLTF. The chain recombines TRBV6-2 or TRBV6-3 with TRBJ2-6; D gene unclear. This CDR3 is 14 amino acids long. Trimming took off 6 bases at V and 1 base at J, with 7 bases between the two ends. Germline values: CDR1 MNHEY, CDR2 SVGEGT.

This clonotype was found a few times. The CDR3 is CASSLVSRADEQYF. The CDR3 DNA reads TGTGCCAGCAGCTTAGTAAGCAGGGCAGACGAGCAGTACTTC. The rearrangement uses TRBV7-9 and TRBJ2-7; the D gene is possibly TRBD1 (5 bases). The CDR3 extends over 14 amino acids. Trimming took 1 base from V and 5 from J, leaving 12 bases between them. CDR1 and CDR2 (germline): SEHNR, FQNEAQ (reference sequence).